One sample yielded the 25 T cell receptor beta chains listed below, sequenced in a study of OX40 agonist ivuxolimab in advanced cancers. This table comes from immunoSEQ multiplex PCR, and its TCRdb copy is limited to in-frame clones, with some not included. This table has over 60,000 clones, 70% to 90% appearing once. The sample was CD4+ or CD8+ T cells sorted from blood, taken in a trial of the OX40 agonist ivuxolimab. Receptors originate from an adult with an advanced solid tumor such as melanoma, head and neck, liver or kidney cancer.

This clone has a handful of counts. V usage is TRBV7-2 and J usage is TRBJ1-6; D is unclear. V lost 5 bases, J lost 9 bases, and 11 bases lay in between. Germline CDR1 SGHTA, CDR2 FQGNSA. The CDR3 is 13 residues long. This chain's CDR3 is CASSPSQSSPLHF. The CDR3 bases are TGTGCCAGCAGCCCCTCTCAAAGTTCACCCCTCCACTTT.

CDR3 residues: CASSPTTGAVETQYF. CDR3 DNA sequence: TGTGCCAGCAGCCCTACGACAGGGGCGGTGGAGACCCAGTACTTC. The chain has TRBV28 and TRBJ2-5, with 8 positions matching TRBD1. V lost 6 bases and J lost 5; bases outside the gene matches: 11. CDR1 and CDR2 (germline): MDHEN, SYDVKM. The CDR3 covers 15 residues. Supplemented by reference TRBV28 and TRBJ2-5, the full variable domain reads DVKVTQSSRYLVKRTGEKVFLECVQDMDHENMFWYRQDPGLGLRLIYFSYDVKMKEKGDIPEGYSVSREKKERFSLILESASTNQTSMYLCASSPTTGAVETQYFGPGTRLLVL.

The chain is built from TRBV19 and TRBJ1-2; D is uncertain. Trimming cost V 7 bases and J 0 bases, with 12 bases left between them. The CDR3 length is 14 residues. In germline, CDR1 is LNHDA, CDR2 SQIVND (reference sequence). The CDR3 DNA reads as TGTGCCAGTAACGCACAGCTTCCTAACTATGGCTACACCTTC. Its translation is CASNAQLPNYGYTF.

The chain couples TRBV28 to TRBJ1-1, with 8 bases aligning to TRBD1. Trimming took 6 bases from V and 1 from J; bases not matched to a gene: 4. Looked up from germline, CDR1 is MDHEN and CDR2 is SYDVKM. The CDR3 loop spans 14 amino acids. CDR3 in amino acids: CASRTGVANTEAFF. As DNA, the CDR3 is TGTGCCAGCAGGACAGGGGTAGCGAACACTGAAGCTTTCTTT. Full variable domain (missing parts from reference TRBV28 and TRBJ1-1): DVKVTQSSRYLVKRTGEKVFLECVQDMDHENMFWYRQDPGLGLRLIYFSYDVKMKEKGDIPEGYSVSREKKERFSLILESASTNQTSMYLCASRTGVANTEAFFGQGTRLTVV.

The chain is built from TRBV11-3 and TRBJ2-5; D is possibly TRBD1 (5 bases). The V gene's germline CDR1 is SGHNT and CDR2 YENEEA. This CDR3 is 15 amino acids long. V lost 4 bases and J 1 base, leaving 13 bases between the germline ends. DNA of the CDR3: TGTGCCAGCAGCTACCAAACAGGCCTCCAAGAGACCCAGTACTTC. Its translation: CASSYQTGLQETQYF.

With regard to this clone: Other DNA sequences in the same sample also yield this CDR3. The chain uses TRBV6-4 and TRBJ1-1, with 8 bases that match TRBD1. CDR1 MRHNA and CDR2 SNTAGT come from the germline V gene. V trimming: 6 bases; J trimming: 5 bases; junction bases outside the gene matches: 5. This CDR3 is 13 amino acids long. CDR3 sequence: CASSEQGGTEAFF. CDR3 DNA sequence: TGTGCCAGCAGCGAACAGGGGGGGACTGAAGCTTTCTTT.

The rearrangement joins TRBV5-1 to TRBJ1-4; perhaps TRBD1 as D (6 bases). V lost 4 bases and J lost 7, with 17 bases in between. Germline loops: CDR1 SGHRS, CDR2 YFSETQ. The CDR3 spans 15 residues. DNA of the CDR3: TGCGCCAGCAGCCCGGGGGCCGGGTATAGTGAAAAACTGTTTTTT. Translation: CASSPGAGYSEKLFF.

CDR3 in amino acids: CAWSYRVGETQYF. In DNA form, the CDR3 reads TGTGCCTGGAGTTACAGGGTCGGCGAGACCCAGTACTTC. This rearrangement joins TRBV30 to TRBJ2-5, with D maybe TRBD1 (6 bases). Trimming cost V 2 bases and J 5 bases, with 12 bases left between them. In germline, CDR1 is GTSNPN, CDR2 SVGIG (reference sequence). CDR3 length equals 13 residues.

The chain links TRBV9 to TRBJ2-3; no reliable D call. The germline V gene has CDR1 SGDLS and CDR2 YYNGEE. The V end lost 3 bases, the J end lost 2 bases, and 19 bases lay between the germline ends. This CDR3 is built from 17 residues. This chain's CDR3 is CASSASRMSASTDTQYF. DNA for the CDR3: TGTGCCAGCAGCGCAAGTCGGATGAGCGCCTCCACAGATACGCAGTATTTT.

This chain uses TRBV7-9 with TRBJ2-6; TRBD2 might be the D (6 bases). The V end was cut by 5 bases, the J end by 2 bases, with 13 bases between. Germline V gene data show CDR1 as SEHNR and CDR2 as FQNEAQ (reference sequence). The CDR3 has 16 amino acids. CDR3 amino acids: CASSLRGRAGANVLTF. CDR3 DNA sequence: TGTGCCAGCAGCCTGCGGGGTCGGGCTGGGGCCAACGTCCTGACTTTC.

V usage is TRBV5-1 and J usage is TRBJ2-7, with TRBD1 identical over 7 bases. V lost 1 base to trimming and J lost 5 bases; unmatched junction nucleotides: 6. The CDR3 contains 14 residues. Germline V gene lookup returns CDR1 SGHRS and CDR2 YFSETQ. As DNA, the CDR3 is TGCGCCAGCAGCTTGAGACAGGGCCGACACGAGCAGTACTTC. It codes for CASSLRQGRHEQYF.

The chain is built from TRBV7-6 and TRBJ2-6, with 9 bases lining up with TRBD1. The V gene's germline CDR1 is SGHVS and CDR2 FNYEAQ. The CDR3 has 16 amino acids. Trimming at V came to 5 bases and at J to 2 bases, leaving 4 bases not matched to a gene. The CDR3 coding sequence is TGTGCCAGCAGCCCCCGGACAGGGGCTGGGGCCAACGTCCTGACTTTC. Amino acids: CASSPRTGAGANVLTF.

V gene TRBV5-1 combines with J gene TRBJ2-3; 8 bases align to TRBD2. This CDR3 is 15 amino acids long. Germline lookup yields CDR1 SGHRS and CDR2 YFSETQ. V shed 3 bases and J 4 bases; nucleotides not matched to a gene: 7. The CDR3 DNA sequence: TGCGCCAGCAGCTCTTCGACTAGCGTGGCAGATACGCAGTATTTT. As protein: CASSSSTSVADTQYF.

This CDR3 reads CASSVSTGGDEKLFF. CDR3 coding DNA: TGTGCCAGCAGCGTATCGACAGGGGGGGATGAAAAACTGTTTTTT. The rearrangement joins TRBV9 to TRBJ1-4, with 9 bases identical to TRBD1. Trimming cost V 1 base and J 6 bases; bases outside gene matches: 4. Germline V lookup: CDR1 SGDLS, CDR2 YYNGEE. The CDR3 contains 15 residues.

The chain joins TRBV7-8 to TRBJ2-7; a weak D match, TRBD1 (6 bases). This CDR3 has 16 residues. Trimming pared 5 bases from V and 2 bases from J, leaving 19 bases between. CDR1 is SGHVS, CDR2 FQNEAQ, per germline. In DNA form, the CDR3 reads TGTGCCAGCAGCCCCGCCGTCGTCCGGGACACCTACGAGCAGTACTTC. The encoded protein is CASSPAVVRDTYEQYF.

The V call is TRBV16, the J call TRBJ1-5, with 10 bases matching TRBD1. CDR1 is KGHSY, CDR2 FQNENV, per germline. V dropped 4 bases and J dropped 2; count of bases not matched to a gene: 11. This CDR3 spans 18 amino acids. For the CDR3, the DNA is TGTGCCAGCAGCCGCGGAGACAGGGGGCCAGACGGCAATCAGCCCCAGCATTTT. It specifies CASSRGDRGPDGNQPQHF.

The chain couples TRBV7-9 to TRBJ2-2; TRBD1 matches 8 bases. Germline V gene lookup returns CDR1 SEHNR and CDR2 FQNEAQ (reference sequence). The ends lost 4 bases at V and 7 bases at J; junction bases unmatched: 8. There are 15 residues in the CDR3. The CDR3 DNA sequence: TGTGCCAGCAGCTCCCGGCGACAGGGGATCGGGGAGCTGTTTTTT. This gives the protein CASSSRRQGIGELFF. The whole variable domain, filled in from reference TRBV7-9 and TRBJ2-2, reads DTGVSQNPRHKITKRGQNVTFRCDPISEHNRLYWYRQTLGQGPEFLTYFQNEAQLEKSRLLSDRFSAERPKGSFSTLEIQRTEQGDSAMYLCASSSRRQGIGELFFGEGSRLTVL.

The genes are TRBV25-1 and TRBJ1-1; D unclear. Trimming cost V 10 bases and J 3 bases, with 9 bases left between them. Germline V gene data show CDR1 as MGHDK and CDR2 as SYGVNS. The CDR3 length is 11 residues. CDR3 loop: CANSAYTEAFF. As DNA, the CDR3 is TGTGCCAACAGCGCCTACACTGAAGCTTTCTTT.

J is TRBJ2-1 and V is TRBV5-1; D gene unclear. The CDR3 totals 14 residues. Germline V gene data show CDR1 as SGHRS and CDR2 as YFSETQ. V lost 0 bases to trimming and J lost 7 bases, with 11 bases between them. CDR3 in amino acids: CASSLGNSRNEQFF. In DNA form, the CDR3 reads TGCGCCAGCAGCTTGGGGAATTCAAGGAATGAGCAGTTCTTC.

The chain couples TRBV7-9 to TRBJ1-5; no definite D call. The ends were cut back, 3 bases at V and 5 bases at J, with 8 bases in the middle. The CDR3 extends over 13 amino acids. Germline V gene data show CDR1 as SEHNR and CDR2 as FQNEAQ (reference sequence). The DNA of the CDR3 is TGTGCCAGCAGCTTGAGTTGGGATCAGCCCCAGCATTTT. It encodes CASSLSWDQPQHF. The entire variable domain, with the rest obtained from reference TRBV7-9 and TRBJ1-5, is as follows: DTGVSQNPRHKITKRGQNVTFRCDPISEHNRLYWYRQTLGQGPEFLTYFQNEAQLEKSRLLSDRFSAERPKGSFSTLEIQRTEQGDSAMYLCASSLSWDQPQHFGDGTRLSIL.

The CDR3 loop is CASSLVLATGTDTQYF. CDR3 sequence (DNA): TGTGCCAGCAGCTTGGTACTAGCTACAGGCACAGATACGCAGTATTTT. The genes are TRBV5-8 and TRBJ2-3; D is possibly TRBD2 (6 bases). The ends were cut back, 0 bases at V and 1 base at J, with 12 bases in the middle. Germline V gene sequence: CDR1 SGHTS, CDR2 YDEGEE. The CDR3 sequence is 16 residues long.

V and J are TRBV7-9 and TRBJ2-4; 7 nucleotides match TRBD2. Looked up from germline, CDR1 is SEHNR and CDR2 is FQNEAQ (reference sequence). The CDR3 contains 16 residues. V was clipped by 5 bases and J by 2 bases; unmatched bases: 9. The CDR3 region has the DNA TGTGCCAGCAGCACCGGGACTACGAGGACCAAAAACATTCAGTACTTC. Its protein product is CASSTGTTRTKNIQYF.

The gene calls are TRBV5-4 and TRBJ2-7; no clear D. This CDR3 is 16 amino acids long. Germline lookup yields CDR1 SGHNT and CDR2 YYREEE (reference sequence). The ends were cut back, 4 bases at V and 2 bases at J, with 19 bases in the middle. In DNA form, the CDR3 reads TGTGCCAGCAGCCTTCACTCCTTGATTCATCCCTACGAGCAGTACTTC. Its translation is CASSLHSLIHPYEQYF.

Written as DNA, the CDR3 is TGTGCCAGCAGCTTAGTCCATGGGGATTACGAGCAGTACTTC. As protein: CASSLVHGDYEQYF. This rearrangement joins TRBV11-2 to TRBJ2-7, with D hard to call. Germline V CDR1 and CDR2: SGHAT, FQNNGV. This CDR3 is 14 amino acids long. Trimming removed 1 base at V and 4 bases at J, with 11 bases between.

The chain has TRBV6-4 and TRBJ1-5, with D maybe TRBD1 (6 bases). The germline V and J ends were trimmed by 3 bases and 6 bases, with 15 bases remaining between them. Germline V gene lookup returns CDR1 MRHNA and CDR2 SNTAGT. The length of the CDR3 is 15 residues. The DNA of the CDR3 is TGTGCCAGCAGTGAACAGGGTGGAGTTGGTCAGCCCCAGCATTTT. It translates to CASSEQGGVGQPQHF.